Sequencing of this TCR beta chain was carried out in a study of metastatic and nonmetastatic thyroid tumors. Study-level background: Samples came from malignant and benign thyroid patients, and repertoires were compared across blood and tumor or nodule tissue. General study results and limits: Patients with malignant thyroid tumors reportedly had significantly higher TCR beta diversity than those with benign nodules, in blood and tumor.

This clone was detected ten times or more. What it binds is not known. Trimming took off 1 base at V and 0 bases at J, with 3 bases between the two ends. This CDR3 region has 13 residues. Germline V gene data show CDR1 as SGHVS and CDR2 as FNYEAQ. All patients were treatment-naive before thyroid surgery. In the authors' methods: Built for papillary thyroid cancer, a distant-metastasis classifier drew on CDR3 differences across clinicopathological groups. Using MiXCR, TCRdb reanalyzed the PCR reads. None of the V and J calls come from the authors' own analysis; TCRdb made them. Among tens of thousands of clones listed, just under 15% were seen once.

The chain carries TRBV7-6 and TRBJ1-1; D is ambiguous. Sequencing was performed on blood. The source of this sequence is a female donor with papillary thyroid cancer or a benign thyroid nodule (not recorded which). Some clones in this sample may be carry-over from other donors' samples. The DNA of the CDR3 is TGTGCCAGCAGCTTAGTACTGAACACTGAAGCTTTCTTT. This codes for CASSLVLNTEAFF.